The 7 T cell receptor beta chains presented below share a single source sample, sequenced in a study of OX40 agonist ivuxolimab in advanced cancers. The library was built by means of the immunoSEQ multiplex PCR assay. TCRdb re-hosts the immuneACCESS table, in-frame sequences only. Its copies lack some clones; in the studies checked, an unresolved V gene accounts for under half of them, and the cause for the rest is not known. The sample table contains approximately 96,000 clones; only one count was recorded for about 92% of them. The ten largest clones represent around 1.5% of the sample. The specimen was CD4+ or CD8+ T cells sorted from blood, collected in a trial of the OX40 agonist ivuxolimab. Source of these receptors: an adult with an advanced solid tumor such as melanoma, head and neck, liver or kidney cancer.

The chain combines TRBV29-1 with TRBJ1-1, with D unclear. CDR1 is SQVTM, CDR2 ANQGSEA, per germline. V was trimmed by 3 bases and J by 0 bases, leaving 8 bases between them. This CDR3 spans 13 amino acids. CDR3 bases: TGCAGCGTTGACGTGTTAATGAACACTGAAGCTTTCTTT. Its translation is CSVDVLMNTEAFF.

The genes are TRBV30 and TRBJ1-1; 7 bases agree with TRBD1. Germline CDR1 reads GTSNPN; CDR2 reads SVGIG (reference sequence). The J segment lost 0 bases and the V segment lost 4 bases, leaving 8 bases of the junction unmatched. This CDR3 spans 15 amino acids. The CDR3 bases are TGTGCCTGGAATGTACCCGGGACAGTGAACACTGAAGCTTTCTTT. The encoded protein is CAWNVPGTVNTEAFF.

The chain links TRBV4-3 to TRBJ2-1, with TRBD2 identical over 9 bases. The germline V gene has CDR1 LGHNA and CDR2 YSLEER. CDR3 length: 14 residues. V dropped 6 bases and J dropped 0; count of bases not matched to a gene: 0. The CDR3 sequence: CASSSGSSYNEQFF. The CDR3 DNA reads TGCGCCAGCAGTAGCGGGAGCTCCTACAATGAGCAGTTCTTC.

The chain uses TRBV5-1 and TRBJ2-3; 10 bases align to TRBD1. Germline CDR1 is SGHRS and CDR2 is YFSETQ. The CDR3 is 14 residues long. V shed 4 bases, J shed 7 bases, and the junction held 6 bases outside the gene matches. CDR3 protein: CASSPGQGIHTQYF. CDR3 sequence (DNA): TGCGCCAGCAGCCCGGGACAGGGGATCCATACGCAGTATTTT.

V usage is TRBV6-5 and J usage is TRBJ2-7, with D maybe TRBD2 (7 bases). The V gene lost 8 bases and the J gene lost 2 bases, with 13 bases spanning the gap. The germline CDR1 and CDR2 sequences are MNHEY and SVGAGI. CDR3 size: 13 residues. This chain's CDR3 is CASLRGGTYEQYF. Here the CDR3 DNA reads TGTGCCAGCTTGAGGGGGGGGACCTACGAGCAGTACTTC.

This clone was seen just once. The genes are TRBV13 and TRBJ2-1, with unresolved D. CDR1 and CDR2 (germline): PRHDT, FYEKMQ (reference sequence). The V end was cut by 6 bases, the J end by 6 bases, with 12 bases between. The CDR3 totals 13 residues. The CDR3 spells CASSRAFINEQFF. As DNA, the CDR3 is TGTGCCAGCAGTCGCGCATTCATCAATGAGCAGTTCTTC. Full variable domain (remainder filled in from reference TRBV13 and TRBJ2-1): AAGVIQSPRHLIKEKRETATLKCYPIPRHDTVYWYQQGPGQDPQFLISFYEKMQSDKGSIPDRFSAQQFSDYHSELNMSSLELGDSALYFCASSRAFINEQFFGPGTRLTVL.

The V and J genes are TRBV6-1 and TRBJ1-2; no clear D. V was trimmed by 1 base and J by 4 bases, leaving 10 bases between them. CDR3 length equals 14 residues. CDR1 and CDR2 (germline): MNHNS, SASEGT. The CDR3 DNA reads TGTGCCAGCAGTGAAGAAAACAGCTTCTATGGCTACACCTTC. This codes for CASSEENSFYGYTF.